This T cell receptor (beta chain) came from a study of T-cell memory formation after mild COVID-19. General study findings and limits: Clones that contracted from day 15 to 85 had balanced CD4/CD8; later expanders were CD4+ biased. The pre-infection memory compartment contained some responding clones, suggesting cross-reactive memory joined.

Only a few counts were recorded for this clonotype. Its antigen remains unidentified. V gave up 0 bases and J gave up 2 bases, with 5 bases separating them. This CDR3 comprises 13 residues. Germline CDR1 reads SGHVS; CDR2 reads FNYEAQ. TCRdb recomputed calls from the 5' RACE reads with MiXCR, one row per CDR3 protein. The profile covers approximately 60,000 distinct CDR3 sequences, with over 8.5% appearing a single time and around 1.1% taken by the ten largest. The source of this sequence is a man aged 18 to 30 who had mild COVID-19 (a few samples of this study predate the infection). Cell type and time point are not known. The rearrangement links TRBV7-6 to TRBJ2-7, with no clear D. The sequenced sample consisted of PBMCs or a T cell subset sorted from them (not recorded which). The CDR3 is CASSLAPTYEQYF. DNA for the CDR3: TGTGCCAGCAGCTTAGCGCCTACCTACGAGCAGTACTTC.